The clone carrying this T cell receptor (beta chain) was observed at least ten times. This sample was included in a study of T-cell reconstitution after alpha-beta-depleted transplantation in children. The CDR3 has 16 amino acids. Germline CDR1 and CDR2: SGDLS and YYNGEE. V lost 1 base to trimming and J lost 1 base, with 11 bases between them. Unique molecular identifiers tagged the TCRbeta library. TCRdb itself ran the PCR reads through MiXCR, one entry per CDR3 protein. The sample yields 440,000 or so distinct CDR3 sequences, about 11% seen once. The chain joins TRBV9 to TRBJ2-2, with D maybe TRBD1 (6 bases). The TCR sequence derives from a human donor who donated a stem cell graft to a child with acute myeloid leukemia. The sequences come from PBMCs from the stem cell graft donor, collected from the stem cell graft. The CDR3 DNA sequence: TGTGCCAGCAGCGTAAGGGGGAGCGGGAACACCGGGGAGCTGTTTTTT. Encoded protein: CASSVRGSGNTGELFF.